This T cell receptor beta chain was identified during a study of OX40 agonist ivuxolimab in advanced cancers. Study details: All patients had ivuxolimab intravenously every 2 weeks at 0.01 to 10 mg/kg.

Study-level findings and limits: The study found among the lowest clonal expansion in partial responders at 0.1-3.0 mg/kg.

Repertoires were generated with immunoSEQ multiplex PCR, while TCRdb's copy carries only in-frame clones and drops some. Seen here are about 28,000 clones, around 80% observed once, and the top ten hold about 31%. CDR3 size: 15 residues. V lost 3 bases to trimming and J lost 5 bases, with 16 bases between them. The germline V gene has CDR1 SGHVS and CDR2 FQNEAQ. Concerning this clone: Its matching antigen is unknown.

The rearrangement uses TRBV7-8 and TRBJ2-5; D is tentatively TRBD1 or TRBD2 (5 bases each). This receptor was taken from an adult with an advanced solid tumor such as melanoma, head and neck, liver or kidney cancer. The sequenced sample was CD4+ or CD8+ T cells sorted from blood, obtained in a trial of the OX40 agonist ivuxolimab. This CDR3 is CASSLGPAGLETQYF. The DNA of the CDR3 is TGTGCCAGCAGCTTGGGACCGGCCGGGTTGGAGACCCAGTACTTC. Full variable domain (rest looked up from reference TRBV7-8 and TRBJ2-5): GAGVSQSPRYKVAKRGQDVALRCDPISGHVSLFWYQQALGQGPEFLTYFQNEAQLDKSGLPSDRFFAERPEGSVSTLKIQRTQQEDSAVYLCASSLGPAGLETQYFGPGTRLLVL.